The clone carrying this T cell receptor (beta chain) was seen at least ten times. Its target is not known. This record belongs to a study of regulatory T cells in long-lasting Graves disease. Study-level results: Sample size, which was small, may have reduced accuracy. TRBV28 was favored in persistent disease, as were TRBJ1-2 and TRBJ2-5.

Construction of the TCR beta libraries employed iRepertoire HTBI primers in conjunction with Arm-PCR of CDR3 regions. Per the study methods: From all samples, identification returned 11 to 15 TRBJ and about 63 TRBV segments. TCRdb re-called the multiplex PCR reads through MiXCR, storing one row per CDR3 protein. These V and J calls rely on TCRdb rather than the paper's analysis. The sample consists of under 450,000 distinct CDR3 sequences, about 17% of them appearing once. Time point of the sample: newly diagnosed GD, antithyroid drugs for less than 3 months. Extracted PBMC RNA gave rise to the TCR library. Patients were from an endocrinology department in Xi'an, China. V lost 6 bases and J 4 bases, leaving 19 bases between the germline ends. CDR3 length: 16 amino acids. Germline values: CDR1 MDHEN, CDR2 SYDVKM. These data were likewise used in another study, on T cells in Graves' hyperthyroidism and ophthalmopathy.

This rearrangement joins TRBV28 to TRBJ2-1, with D perhaps matching TRBD2 (5 bases). This TCR derives from a woman between 18 and 29 years old with Graves disease. Sequenced material: peripheral blood mononuclear cells (PBMCs), taken at new diagnosis, from a patient treated with antithyroid drugs. Here the CDR3 reads CASRTRPRRTYNEQFF. The CDR3 bases are TGTGCCAGCAGGACCCGGCCTAGAAGGACTTACAATGAGCAGTTCTTC.